The 18 T cell receptor beta chains below were found in one sample sequenced in a study of Ad26.COV2.S vaccination and SARS-CoV-2 variants. Noted treatment: over 15 received Ad26.COV2.S at low or high dose, single or two shots; about 5 received placebo; per-sample allocation not given. Collection of the samples took place on day 63 after the first injection of vaccine or placebo. The protocol was immunoSEQ multiplex PCR, while the TCRdb copy is restricted to in-frame clones and leaves out a portion. Here the sample spans approximately 250,000 clones, approximately 88% being singletons. The sample here was peripheral blood, taken in a trial of Ad26.COV2.S vaccine versus placebo. The origin of the receptors is a person aged 18-65 years who received the Ad26.COV2.S COVID-19 vaccine or a placebo.

Only one count was recorded for this clone. The chain combines TRBV27 with TRBJ2-7; 7 nucleotides agree with TRBD2. J lost 0 bases, V lost 5 bases, and 10 bases had no gene match. Germline V gene data show CDR1 as MNHEY and CDR2 as SMNVEV (reference sequence). The CDR3 loop spans 16 amino acids. The CDR3: CASSILLAVSSYEQYV. CDR3 nucleotide sequence: TGTGCCAGCAGTATCCTGCTAGCGGTTAGCTCCTACGAGCAGTACGTC.

The chain's CDR3 is CASSEWVVSSNEQFF. DNA of the CDR3: TGTGCCAGCAGTGAATGGGTGGTCTCGAGCAATGAGCAGTTCTTC. The rearrangement joins TRBV2 to TRBJ2-1; D unresolved. There are 15 residues in the CDR3. Germline-derived CDR1 and CDR2 are SNHLY and FYNNEI. V dropped 2 bases and J dropped 6 bases, with 14 bases sitting between them.

DNA of the CDR3: TGTGCCAGCAGTTTATGGCAGGGGGCAATTTACGAGCAGTACTTC. Amino acids: CASSLWQGAIYEQYF. V and J are TRBV27 and TRBJ2-7; 8 bases map to TRBD1. Losses at the gene ends were 1 base for V and 4 bases for J; bases not matched to a gene: 6. The CDR3 loop spans 15 amino acids. Germline loops: CDR1 MNHEY, CDR2 SMNVEV (reference sequence).

The CDR3 DNA reads TGTGCCAGCCTTCAGGGCACTGAAGCTTTCTTT. It yields the protein CASLQGTEAFF. The chain combines TRBV12-3 or TRBV12-4 with TRBJ1-1; D perhaps matches TRBD1 (5 bases). The length of the CDR3 is 11 residues. The germline V and J ends were trimmed by 8 bases and 4 bases, with 8 bases remaining between them.

The chain combines TRBV7-2 with TRBJ1-2; 12 bases are shared with TRBD1. The CDR3 sequence is 17 residues long. The J segment lost 4 bases and the V segment lost 4 bases, leaving 10 bases of the junction unmatched. Germline CDR1 reads SGHTA; CDR2 reads FQGNSA. CDR3 DNA sequence: TGTGCCAGCAGCTCTCCGGGACAGGGGGCTCCTGGCTATGGCTACACCTTC. It encodes CASSSPGQGAPGYGYTF.

The genes are TRBV30 and TRBJ2-1; 8 bases are shared with TRBD2. The CDR3 extends over 15 amino acids. Losses at the gene ends were 6 bases for V and 10 bases for J; bases not matched to a gene: 17. Germline V lookup: CDR1 GTSNPN, CDR2 SVGIG (reference sequence). The CDR3 reads CACTFTGGGQWEQFF. The CDR3 bases are TGTGCCTGCACATTTACGGGAGGGGGACAATGGGAGCAGTTCTTC.

The chain couples TRBV12-5 to TRBJ2-1; TRBD2 agrees at 7 bases. The V segment lost 0 bases and the J segment 8 bases; nucleotides outside the gene matches: 10. The CDR3 is made up of 16 amino acids. Germline CDR1 LGHNT, CDR2 FRNRAP. CDR3 nucleotide sequence: TGTGCTAGTGGTTTGGTACGGGGGAGGGACGCCGATGAGCAGTTCTTC. Encoded protein: CASGLVRGRDADEQFF.

To note about this clone: Lacking the conserved final phenylalanine or tryptophan, this CDR3 likely reflects a read error. The limits of the CDR3 on the DNA are not certain, so only TCRdb's listed CDR3 is given. V usage is TRBV1 and J usage is TRBJ1-2. TRBV1 is annotated as a pseudogene. The CDR3 has 11 amino acids, counting both end residues. Here the CDR3 reads CTSSILTRGSV.

The chain uses TRBV13 and TRBJ2-7; 7 nucleotides line up with TRBD1. Unmatched junction bases numbered 15, after V lost 9 bases and J lost 4 bases. The CDR3 runs 15 residues. The germline gives CDR1 PRHDT, CDR2 FYEKMQ (reference sequence). CDR3 in DNA: TGTGCCAGTCGGAAAGGGGGCGCAGGGTTTTACGAGCAGTACTTC. The encoded protein is CASRKGGAGFYEQYF.

The V call is TRBV4-1, the J call TRBJ1-2; D is possibly TRBD1 (6 bases). Trimming took off 0 bases at V and 5 bases at J, with 13 bases between the two ends. This CDR3 has 15 residues. Germline lookup yields CDR1 MGHRA and CDR2 YSYEKL. This CDR3 is CASSQDVGQTYGYTF. The CDR3, as DNA: TGCGCCAGCAGCCAAGATGTAGGACAGACATATGGCTACACCTTC.

The chain couples TRBV6-6 to TRBJ2-7, with 11 bases lining up with TRBD2. Trimming took 5 bases from V and 0 from J; bases not matched to a gene: 9. The CDR3 spans 17 residues. From germline, CDR1 is MNHNY and CDR2 SVGAGI (reference sequence). The CDR3 loop reads CASSPISSGRSSYEQYV. CDR3 coding DNA: TGTGCCAGCAGTCCAATTTCTAGCGGGAGGAGCTCCTACGAGCAGTACGTC.

This chain uses TRBV5-6 with TRBJ2-2; D might be TRBD1 (6 bases). The germline gives CDR1 SGHDT, CDR2 YYEEEE. The CDR3 extends over 18 amino acids. Trimming cost V 1 base and J 4 bases, with 20 bases left between them. CDR3 region: CASSLTASGVRGTGELFF. The CDR3 nucleotides read TGTGCCAGCAGCTTGACTGCTTCAGGGGTTCGAGGCACCGGGGAGCTGTTTTTT.

CDR3 in DNA: TGTGCCACCAGCAAATGGAGTACTGAAGCTTTCTTT. This translates into CATSKWSTEAFF. The chain has TRBV15 and TRBJ1-1; D uncertain. The CDR3 has 12 residues. With 4 bases removed from V and 5 bases from J, the gap between germline ends came to 8 bases. Germline values: CDR1 LNHNV, CDR2 YYDKDF (reference sequence).

This sequence joins TRBV4-1 and TRBJ1-5; D uncertain. Germline V gene sequence: CDR1 MGHRA, CDR2 YSYEKL. The CDR3 length is 13 residues. The V end was cut by 4 bases, the J end by 2 bases, with 6 bases between. In DNA, the CDR3 is TGCGCCAGCAGCCTCCAGGGCAATCAGCCCCAGCATTTT. Encoded protein: CASSLQGNQPQHF.

This clone was seen only a few times. The chain carries TRBV5-6 and TRBJ2-7; D remains ambiguous. Germline loops: CDR1 SGHDT, CDR2 YYEEEE. The CDR3 is 16 amino acids. V lost 0 bases to trimming and J lost 0 bases, with 13 bases between them. CDR3 amino acids: CASSLDWAVSSYEQYF. In DNA, the CDR3 is TGTGCCAGCAGCTTGGATTGGGCGGTAAGCTCCTACGAGCAGTACTTC.

This clone appeared a single time. V is TRBV7-9 and J is TRBJ2-5, with 7 nucleotides matching TRBD2. The CDR3 totals 15 residues. The trim removed 0 bases at V and 2 bases at J, leaving 3 bases unmatched. CDR1 is SEHNR and CDR2 is FQNEAQ in the germline V gene (reference sequence). The DNA of the CDR3 is TGTGCCAGCAGCTTAGCGTCCGGGGGGCAAGAGACCCAGTACTTC. Translation gives CASSLASGGQETQYF. Variable domain in full (rest from reference TRBV7-9 and TRBJ2-5): DTGVSQNPRHKITKRGQNVTFRCDPISEHNRLYWYRQTLGQGPEFLTYFQNEAQLEKSRLLSDRFSAERPKGSFSTLEIQRTEQGDSAMYLCASSLASGGQETQYFGPGTRLLVL.

This chain connects TRBV10-2 to TRBJ2-1; D is ambiguous. The CDR3 runs to 11 residues. The germline gives CDR1 WSHSY, CDR2 SAAADI. V lost 6 bases, J lost 10 bases, and 10 bases lay in between. CDR3 protein: CASSPLSEQFF. The CDR3, as DNA: TGCGCCAGCAGCCCACTTAGCGAGCAGTTCTTC.

As to this clone: Other nucleotide sequences in the sample specify the same CDR3. The gene calls are TRBV3-1 (or the pseudogene TRBV3-2) and TRBJ2-1, with D tentatively TRBD2 (5 bases). V lost 3 bases, J lost 10 bases, and 10 bases lay in between. Germline values: CDR1 LGHDT, CDR2 YNNKEL (reference sequence). The length of the CDR3 is 12 residues. The chain's CDR3 is CASSQVRREQFF. The DNA for the CDR3 is TGTGCCAGCAGCCAGGTGCGGAGGGAGCAGTTCTTC.